The clone carrying this TCR beta chain was found a few times. V was clipped by 8 bases and J by 2 bases, with 9 bases between them. CDR1 is MNHEY and CDR2 is SVGAGI in the germline V gene. CDR3 length: 12 residues. The data stem from a study of shared clonotypes between healthy human individuals. Looking at the study overall: The composition of the donors was a couple of women and three men aged 18 to 49.

The repertoire was sequenced with immunoSEQ multiplex PCR; TCRdb's copy has only in-frame clones and lacks some. The sample has some 2.3 million clones; 85% to 95% are singletons. The V gene is TRBV6-5, the J gene TRBJ1-2; D gene ambiguous. The sample consisted of naive CD4+ T cells from PBMCs. Subset: CD45RA+ positively selected. The origin of this receptor is a man aged 18-30 years in good health. Some clones in this sample may be carry-over from other donors' samples. The CDR3 is CASYLQNYGYTF. The CDR3 coding sequence is TGTGCCAGCTATCTACAGAACTATGGCTACACCTTC.